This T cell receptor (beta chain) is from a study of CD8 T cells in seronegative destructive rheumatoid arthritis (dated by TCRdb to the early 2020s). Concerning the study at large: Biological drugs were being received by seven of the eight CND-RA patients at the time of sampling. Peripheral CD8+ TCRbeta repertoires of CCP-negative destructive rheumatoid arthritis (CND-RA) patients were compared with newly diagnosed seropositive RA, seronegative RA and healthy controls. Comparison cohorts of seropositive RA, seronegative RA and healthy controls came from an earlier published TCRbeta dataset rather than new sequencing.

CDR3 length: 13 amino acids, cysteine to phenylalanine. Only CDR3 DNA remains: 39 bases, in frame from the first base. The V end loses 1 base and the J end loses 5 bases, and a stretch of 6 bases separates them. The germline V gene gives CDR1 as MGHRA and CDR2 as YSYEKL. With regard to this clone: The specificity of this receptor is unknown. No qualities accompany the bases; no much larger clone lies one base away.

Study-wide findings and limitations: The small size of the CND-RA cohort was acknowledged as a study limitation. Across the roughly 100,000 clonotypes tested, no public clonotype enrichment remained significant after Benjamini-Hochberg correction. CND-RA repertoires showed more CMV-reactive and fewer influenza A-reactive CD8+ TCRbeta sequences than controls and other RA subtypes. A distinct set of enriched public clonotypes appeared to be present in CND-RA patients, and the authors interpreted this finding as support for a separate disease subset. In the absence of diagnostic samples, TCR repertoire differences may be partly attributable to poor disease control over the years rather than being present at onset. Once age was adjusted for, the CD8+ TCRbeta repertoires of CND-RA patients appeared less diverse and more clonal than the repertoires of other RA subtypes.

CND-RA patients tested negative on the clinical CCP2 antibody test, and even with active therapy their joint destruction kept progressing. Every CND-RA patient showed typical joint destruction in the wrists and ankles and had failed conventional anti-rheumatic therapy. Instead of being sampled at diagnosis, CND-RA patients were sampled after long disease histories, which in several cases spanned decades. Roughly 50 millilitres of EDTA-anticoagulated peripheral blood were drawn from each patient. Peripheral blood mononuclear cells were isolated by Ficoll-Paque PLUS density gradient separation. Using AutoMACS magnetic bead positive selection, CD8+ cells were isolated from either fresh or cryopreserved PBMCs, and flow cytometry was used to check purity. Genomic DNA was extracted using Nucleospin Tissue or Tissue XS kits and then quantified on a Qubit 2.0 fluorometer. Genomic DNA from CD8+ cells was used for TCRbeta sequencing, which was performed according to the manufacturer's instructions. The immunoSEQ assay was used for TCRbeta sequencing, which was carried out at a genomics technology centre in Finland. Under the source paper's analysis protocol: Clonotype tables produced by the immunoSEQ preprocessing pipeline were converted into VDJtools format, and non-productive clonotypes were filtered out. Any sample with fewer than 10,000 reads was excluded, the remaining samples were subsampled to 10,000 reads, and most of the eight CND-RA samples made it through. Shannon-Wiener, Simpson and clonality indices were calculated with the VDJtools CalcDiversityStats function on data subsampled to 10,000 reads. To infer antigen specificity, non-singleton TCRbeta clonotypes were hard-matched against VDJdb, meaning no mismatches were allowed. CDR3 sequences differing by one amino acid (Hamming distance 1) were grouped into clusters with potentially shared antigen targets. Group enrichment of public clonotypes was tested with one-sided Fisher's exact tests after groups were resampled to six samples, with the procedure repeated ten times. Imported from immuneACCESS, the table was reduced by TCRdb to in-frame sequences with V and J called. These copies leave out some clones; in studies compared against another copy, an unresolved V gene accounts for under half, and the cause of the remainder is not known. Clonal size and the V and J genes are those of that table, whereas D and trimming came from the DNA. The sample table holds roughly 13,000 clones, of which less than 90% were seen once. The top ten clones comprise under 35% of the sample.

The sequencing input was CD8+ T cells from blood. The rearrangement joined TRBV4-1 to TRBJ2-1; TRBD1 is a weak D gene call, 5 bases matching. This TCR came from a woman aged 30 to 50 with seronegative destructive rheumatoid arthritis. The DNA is TGCGCCAGCAGCCAAGCAGGGCACAATGAGCAGTTCTTC. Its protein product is CASSQAGHNEQFF.